The clone carrying this T cell receptor (beta chain) has a handful of counts. The antigen is undetermined. CDR1 SGHRS and CDR2 YFSETQ come from the germline V gene. Trimming at V came to 4 bases and at J to 1 base, leaving 8 bases not matched to a gene. The CDR3 sequence is 16 residues long. This record comes from a study of beta chain features in type 1 diabetes. Across the whole study: Age, gender, cell numbers and subset yield matched between patients and controls. All samples yielded around 98 million examined sorted cells.

Expressed TCRB transcripts were sequenced because the isolated RNA had all been reverse transcribed beforehand. The repertoire was sequenced with immunoSEQ multiplex PCR; TCRdb's copy has only in-frame clones and lacks some. Of 280,000 or so clones listed, 15% were seen once; the top ten hold 0.015% to 0.017%. Study-wide findings and caveats: Moderately but significantly shorter TCRB CDR3s were found in Type 1 diabetes patients in all four CD4+ subsets. In these data, an HLA type influence on TCRB rearrangement remained unresolved.

This sequence originates from a young man with type 1 diabetes. V usage is TRBV5-1 and J usage is TRBJ2-5; TRBD1 agrees at 9 bases. Material for sequencing was naive CD4+ T cells from blood. CDR3 DNA: TGCGCCAGCAGCCTCGGGACAGGGAGAAGCCAAGAGACCCAGTACTTC. Its translation: CASSLGTGRSQETQYF.